The entry that follows covers one TCR beta chain sequence. There are 19 residues in the CDR3. Between the trimmed V and J ends, which lost 5 bases and 0 bases, there was a span of 23 bases. These data are taken from a study of human T cells and chemical hapten exposure. Sample time point: patch test 2, 6 weeks after DPC sensitization. Treatment: therapeutic diphenylcyclopropenone sensitization with weekly scalp DPC. Each CDR3 protein gets one entry after TCRdb re-called the RACE reads with MiXCR. The data show some 82,000 distinct CDR3 sequences, 6.6% seen once. The chain uses TRBV12-3 or TRBV12-4 and TRBJ1-5; D is possibly TRBD1 (5 bases). The sequencing here drew on whole blood, taken in connection with sensitization to the hapten diphenylcyclopropenone (DPC). The sequence was obtained from a woman in her twenties or thirties with alopecia areata. Some clones in this sample may be carry-over from other donors' samples. CDR3 DNA sequence: TGTGCCAGCAGTCTGGGTCCCTACTCAGGGAAAGATAGCAATCAGCCCCAGCATTTT. Its protein product is CASSLGPYSGKDSNQPQHF.